Below, 21 T cell receptor beta chains from the same sample are listed, as sequenced in a study of T cell responses to AZD1222 COVID-19 vaccine. TCRdb keeps only in-frame clones here, not all; method: immunoSEQ multiplex PCR. Here the sample spans 210,000 or so clones, 85% to 95% being singletons. The starting material was peripheral blood, obtained on day 0 of MenACWY control vaccination. The source is an adult in good health.

The V call is TRBV6-5, the J call TRBJ1-1; D might be TRBD1 (5 bases). Deletions cut 5 bases from V and 3 bases from J, with 13 bases between. CDR3 length: 14 amino acids. The germline V gene has CDR1 MNHEY and CDR2 SVGAGI. The CDR3 here is CASSTRGGYTEAFF. The DNA of the CDR3 is TGTGCCAGCAGTACCCGGGGGGGATACACTGAAGCTTTCTTT.

The V and J genes are TRBV23-1 and TRBJ2-5, with D tentatively TRBD1 (6 bases). TRBV23-1 is given ORF status, its function remaining uncertain. Trimming removed 3 bases from V and 0 bases from J, with 11 bases in between. This CDR3 has 15 amino acids. The CDR3 loop reads CASSHRNRDQETQYF. In nucleotides, the CDR3 is TGCGCCAGCAGTCACAGGAACAGGGACCAAGAGACCCAGTACTTC.

V and J are TRBV21-1 and TRBJ2-7; TRBD1, the table's D call, lacks a check against the DNA. TRBV21-1 is a pseudogene segment. CDR3 length equals 14 residues. Written as DNA, the CDR3 is TGTGCCAGCCGTCCGGACAGCCACACCTACGAGCAGTACTTC. Its protein product is CASRPDSHTYEQYF.

On this clone: The same CDR3 arises from other DNA sequences in this sample as well. The chain links TRBV6-1 to TRBJ1-1; TRBD1 might be the D (6 bases). Germline CDR1 and CDR2: MNHNS and SASEGT. This CDR3 region has 14 residues. V lost 2 bases, J lost 2 bases, and 9 bases lay in between. The CDR3 DNA is TGTGCCAGCAGTGAACTCAGGGGCAACACTGAAGCTTTCTTT. Translated, it gives CASSELRGNTEAFF.

The chain has TRBV30 and TRBJ2-3, with TRBD2 matching over 11 bases. The CDR3 length is 14 residues. Trimming took 3 bases from V and 5 from J; bases not matched to a gene: 4. Germline CDR1 is GTSNPN and CDR2 is SVGIG (reference sequence). CDR3 region: CAWRLAGGRDTQYF. The CDR3 nucleotides read TGTGCCTGGAGGTTAGCGGGGGGGAGAGATACGCAGTATTTT.

V is TRBV9 and J is TRBJ1-6; D is undetermined. The CDR3 is 16 amino acids. The germline gives CDR1 SGDLS, CDR2 YYNGEE. V lost 0 bases, J lost 7 bases, and 14 bases lay in between. The CDR3 sequence is CASSVGVAGHNSPLHF. CDR3 DNA: TGTGCCAGCAGCGTAGGGGTTGCAGGTCACAATTCACCCCTCCACTTT.

The V call is TRBV30, the J call TRBJ2-1, with D possibly TRBD2 on 7 matching bases. V was cut by 3 bases and J by 7 bases, with 19 bases left in between. Germline assignment: CDR1 GTSNPN and CDR2 SVGIG (reference sequence). This CDR3 has 15 residues. Written as DNA, the CDR3 is TGTGCCTGGAGGGACACCGGGCGGGGGCGGAATGAGCAGTTCTTC. The encoded protein is CAWRDTGRGRNEQFF.

The rearrangement uses TRBV3-1 (or the pseudogene TRBV3-2) and TRBJ1-5, with unresolved D. Germline V gives CDR1 LGHDT, CDR2 YNNKEL (reference sequence). CDR3 length equals 13 residues. V lost 1 base, J lost 9 bases, and 10 bases lay in between. The CDR3 spells CASSQGYRAPQHF. The CDR3 DNA reads as TGTGCCAGCAGCCAAGGCTATCGAGCGCCCCAGCATTTT.

V gene TRBV7-9 combines with J gene TRBJ2-5, with D possibly matching TRBD2 (6 bases). With 5 bases removed from V and 5 bases from J, the gap between germline ends came to 15 bases. Germline V gene lookup returns CDR1 SEHNR and CDR2 FQNEAQ (reference sequence). This CDR3 is built from 14 residues. The CDR3 region is CASSLHGGGETQYF. The CDR3 DNA is TGTGCCAGCAGCCTACACGGTGGAGGGGAGACCCAGTACTTC.

This CDR3 is CASSYLGQGAHGYTF. CDR3 nucleotides: TGTGCCAGCAGTTACCTGGGACAGGGAGCCCATGGCTACACCTTC. The V call is TRBV6-5, the J call TRBJ1-2; 9 bases line up with TRBD1. Germline V gene data show CDR1 as MNHEY and CDR2 as SVGAGI. The CDR3 contains 15 residues. After removal of 2 bases from V and 6 bases from J, the junction contained 7 bases not matched to a gene.

J is TRBJ2-2 and V is TRBV13; D ambiguous. Germline V gene lookup returns CDR1 PRHDT and CDR2 FYEKMQ (reference sequence). V was trimmed by 2 bases and J by 5 bases, leaving 6 bases between them. The CDR3 totals 13 residues. The CDR3 here is CASSLSRTGELFF. CDR3 DNA: TGTGCCAGCAGCTTATCGCGAACCGGGGAGCTGTTTTTT.

V gene TRBV28 combines with J gene TRBJ1-2; D is uncertain. The germline V gene encodes CDR1 MDHEN and CDR2 SYDVKM. This CDR3 region has 14 residues. Trimming stripped 4 bases from V and 9 bases from J, with 18 bases between. The CDR3 region is CASSSRGLRDRYTF. Here the CDR3 DNA reads TGTGCCAGCAGTTCCCGTGGCCTACGGGATCGCTACACCTTC.

J is TRBJ1-5 and V is TRBV19, with 7 bases that match TRBD1. The V gene's germline CDR1 is LNHDA and CDR2 SQIVND (reference sequence). The CDR3 totals 14 residues. V was clipped by 6 bases and J by 6 bases; unmatched bases: 8. The CDR3 loop is CASSEGGGSQPQHF. CDR3 coding DNA: TGTGCCAGTAGCGAAGGAGGGGGCAGTCAGCCCCAGCATTTT.

The V and J genes are TRBV6-5 and TRBJ1-5; the D gene is possibly TRBD1 (6 bases). The V end lost 7 bases, the J end lost 1 base, and 11 bases lay between the germline ends. The CDR3 extends over 14 amino acids. Germline V gene data show CDR1 as MNHEY and CDR2 as SVGAGI. CDR3 amino acids: CASIVGGSNQPQHF. As DNA, the CDR3 is TGTGCCAGCATCGTAGGGGGAAGCAATCAGCCCCAGCATTTT.

The rearrangement links TRBV19 to TRBJ2-3; D not certain. V was cut by 0 bases and J by 0 bases, with 10 bases left in between. This CDR3 has 16 amino acids. Germline-derived CDR1 and CDR2 are LNHDA and SQIVND (reference sequence). CDR3 in amino acids: CASSIDTTASTDTQYF. The CDR3 nucleotides read TGTGCCAGTAGTATAGATACAACTGCTAGCACAGATACGCAGTATTTT.

The chain recombines TRBV2 with TRBJ1-4; 8 nucleotides agree with TRBD1. Germline trimming cut 4 bases from V and 8 bases from J; bases unmatched to any gene: 9. CDR1 and CDR2 from the germline V gene are SNHLY and FYNNEI. This CDR3 is 15 amino acids long. Written as DNA, the CDR3 is TGTGCCAGCAGTGCGGGGACAGGTGATCAGGAAAAACTGTTTTTT. Amino acid sequence: CASSAGTGDQEKLFF.

The genes are TRBV18 and TRBJ1-2; D is undetermined. This CDR3 spans 14 amino acids. In germline, CDR1 is KGHSH, CDR2 LQKENI. Trimming took 2 bases from V and 4 from J, leaving 11 bases between them. DNA for the CDR3: TGTGCCAGCTCACCAGGGAGCATGGGCTATGGCTACACCTTC. Translated, it gives CASSPGSMGYGYTF. The variable domain in full, completed from reference TRBV18 and TRBJ1-2, reads NAGVMQNPRHLVRRRGQEARLRCSPMKGHSHVYWYRQLPEEGLKFMVYLQKENIIDESGMPKERFSAEFPKEGPSILRIQQVVRGDSAAYFCASSPGSMGYGYTFGSGTRLTVV.

The V gene is TRBV7-2, the J gene TRBJ1-2; D remains unclear. Germline CDR1 SGHTA, CDR2 FQGNSA. V dropped 1 base and J dropped 2 bases, with 8 bases sitting between them. The CDR3 is 14 amino acids. The CDR3 is CASSLVRVNYGYTF. The CDR3 DNA sequence: TGTGCCAGCAGCTTAGTGCGGGTAAACTATGGCTACACCTTC. The full variable domain, in which reference TRBV7-2 and TRBJ1-2 provide the parts outside the CDR3, is GAGVSQSPSNKVTEKGKDVELRCDPISGHTALYWYRQSLGQGLEFLIYFQGNSAPDKSGLPSDRFSAERTGGSVSTLTIQRTQQEDSAVYLCASSLVRVNYGYTFGSGTRLTVV.

The genes are TRBV5-1 and TRBJ1-2; D remains ambiguous. Trimming left V 4 bases short and J 3 bases short, with 10 bases between. Looked up from germline, CDR1 is SGHRS and CDR2 is YFSETQ. This CDR3 spans 13 amino acids. CDR3 in DNA: TGCGCCAGCAGCCCTCGAGAATACTATGGCTACACCTTC. Amino acids: CASSPREYYGYTF. The full variable domain, rest sourced from reference TRBV5-1 and TRBJ1-2, is KAGVTQTPRYLIKTRGQQVTLSCSPISGHRSVSWYQQTPGQGLQFLFEYFSETQRNKGNFPGRFSGRQFSNSRSEMNVSTLELGDSALYLCASSPREYYGYTFGSGTRLTVV.

The CDR3 nucleotides are TGTGCCAGCAGCTTGGCAGGGTTAGATCAGCCCCAGCATTTT. Residues: CASSLAGLDQPQHF. The chain is built from TRBV5-6 and TRBJ1-5, with D maybe TRBD1 (5 bases). Germline loops: CDR1 SGHDT, CDR2 YYEEEE. Trimming removed 0 bases from V and 5 bases from J, with 9 bases in between. The CDR3 runs 14 residues.

This chain joins TRBV18 and TRBJ1-3; D not certain. The CDR3 extends over 13 amino acids. Germline CDR1 is KGHSH and CDR2 is LQKENI. V dropped 3 bases and J dropped 11 bases, with 14 bases sitting between them. CDR3 DNA: TGTGCCAGCTCACCCGGGGTCCAAGGCGCCATATATTTT. Protein product: CASSPGVQGAIYF.